A single sample gave rise to the 2 T cell receptor beta chains below, sequenced in a study of T-cell memory formation after mild COVID-19. MiXCR, run by TCRdb on the 5' RACE reads, gives a single entry per CDR3 protein. This table holds around 530,000 distinct CDR3 sequences, roughly 22% found once. Specimen: PBMCs or a T cell subset sorted from them (not recorded which). The receptors derive from an adult woman who had mild COVID-19 (a few samples of this study predate the infection). Cell type and time point are not known.

The genes are TRBV12-3 or TRBV12-4 and TRBJ1-1; D is undetermined. V was clipped by 7 bases and J by 8 bases, with 17 bases between them. This CDR3 has 13 residues. CDR3 bases: TGTGCCAGCACCTCCGTTGAGGGTACCGAAGCTTTCTTT. Protein sequence: CASTSVEGTEAFF.

This clonotype was seen more than once but under ten times. This chain joins TRBV20-1 and TRBJ1-2; TRBD1 might be the D (6 bases). The CDR3 contains 14 residues. The germline V and J ends were trimmed by 5 bases and 0 bases, with 13 bases remaining between them. Germline values: CDR1 DFQATT, CDR2 SNEGSKA (reference sequence). CDR3 region: CSALRDTANYGYTF. The CDR3 DNA follows: TGCAGTGCTCTCCGGGACACCGCTAACTATGGCTACACCTTC.